The next 17 T cell receptor beta chains were all read from a single sample in a study of T cells in Graves' hyperthyroidism and ophthalmopathy. There were TCR beta CDR3 regions amplified from RNA transcripts. First-round RT-PCR of the TCR CDR3 relied on the HTBI primer set. Each CDR3 protein gets one entry after TCRdb re-called the multiplex PCR reads with MiXCR. The repertoire includes around 300,000 distinct CDR3 sequences, roughly an eighth of them detected once, and approximately 35% sits in the top ten. Input material: blood. All receptors come from a woman between 40 and 55 years old with Graves' ophthalmopathy.

The chain combines TRBV12-5 with TRBJ1-5, with D perhaps matching TRBD1 (5 bases). Germline V gene sequence: CDR1 LGHNT, CDR2 FRNRAP. The CDR3 sequence is 15 residues long. The V end was cut by 6 bases, the J end by 1 base, with 13 bases between. Written as DNA, the CDR3 is TGTGCTAGTGGGCGGGAGGGGTTGAGCAATCAGCCCCAGCATTTT. Translated, it gives CASGREGLSNQPQHF.

In its sample, this clonotype was seen many times. V gene TRBV7-2 combines with J gene TRBJ2-1; D is possibly TRBD2 (5 bases). The CDR3 totals 16 residues. Trimming pared 0 bases from V and 8 bases from J, leaving 17 bases between. Germline loops: CDR1 SGHTA, CDR2 FQGNSA. In nucleotides, the CDR3 is TGTGCCAGCAGCTTAGCGCAAGCGGCGGCCACGGATGAGCAGTTCTTC. Translated: CASSLAQAAATDEQFF.

In this sample, this clonotype turned up many times. The CDR3 bases are TGTGCCAGCAGCCCCTTTAGGGGTTTCACAGATACGCAGTATTTT. As protein: CASSPFRGFTDTQYF. This chain connects TRBV7-9 to TRBJ2-3; tentatively, D is TRBD1 (5 bases). The CDR3 is 15 amino acids. From germline, CDR1 is SEHNR and CDR2 FQNEAQ (reference sequence). Trimming left V 5 bases short and J 2 bases short, with 14 bases between.

This clonotype was seen repeatedly, ten times or more. CDR3 residues: CASSPQGHSNQPQHF. The CDR3, as DNA: TGTGCCAGCTCACCACAGGGTCATAGCAATCAGCCCCAGCATTTT. V gene TRBV18 combines with J gene TRBJ1-5, with D unresolved. The CDR3 is made up of 15 amino acids. CDR1 is KGHSH and CDR2 is LQKENI in the germline V gene. V gave up 1 base and J gave up 0 bases, with 7 bases separating them. The variable domain in full, with the rest retrieved from reference TRBV18 and TRBJ1-5, is NAGVMQNPRHLVRRRGQEARLRCSPMKGHSHVYWYRQLPEEGLKFMVYLQKENIIDESGMPKERFSAEFPKEGPSILRIQQVVRGDSAAYFCASSPQGHSNQPQHFGDGTRLSIL.

This clonotype has a count of ten or more. This chain connects TRBV24-1 to TRBJ2-3; a weak D match, TRBD1 (6 bases). Trimming took 3 bases from V and 7 from J, leaving 10 bases between them. Germline CDR1 KGHDR, CDR2 SFDVKD. The CDR3 has 13 residues. The CDR3 region has the DNA TGTGCCACCAGTGATCTCAGGGGACATACGCAGTATTTT. This codes for CATSDLRGHTQYF.

This clonotype was recorded a few times. The chain links TRBV11-2 to TRBJ2-5; 10 bases agree with TRBD1. With 5 bases clipped from V and 5 bases from J, the junction kept 8 bases outside the gene matches. Germline CDR1 and CDR2: SGHAT and FQNNGV. This CDR3 comprises 15 residues. This CDR3 is CASSITGTGVETQYF. The CDR3 nucleotides read TGTGCCAGCAGCATCACCGGGACAGGGGTTGAGACCCAGTACTTC.

This clonotype was detected ten times or more. The V and J genes are TRBV28 and TRBJ1-2; 11 nucleotides agree with TRBD1. This CDR3 contains 14 residues. Germline lookup yields CDR1 MDHEN and CDR2 SYDVKM. Trimming took 3 bases from V and 8 from J; bases not matched to a gene: 5. CDR3 in amino acids: CASSFGTGGIGYTF. CDR3 nucleotide sequence: TGTGCCAGCAGTTTTGGGACAGGGGGGATCGGCTACACCTTC.

This clonotype appeared many times. V is TRBV20-1 and J is TRBJ2-7; TRBD1 matches 12 bases. The V segment lost 0 bases and the J segment 7 bases; nucleotides outside the gene matches: 7. CDR3 size: 15 residues. Germline V gives CDR1 DFQATT, CDR2 SNEGSKA (reference sequence). Here the CDR3 DNA reads TGCAGTGCTAGAGATCCGGGACAGGGGGCGGGTGAGCAGTACTTC. Amino acid sequence: CSARDPGQGAGEQYF.

In its sample, this clonotype was seen many times. V and J are TRBV12-5 and TRBJ2-2, with 9 bases aligning to TRBD1. The CDR3 is made up of 15 amino acids. Trimming removed 4 bases from V and 3 bases from J; junction bases left unmatched: 3. The germline V gene encodes CDR1 LGHNT and CDR2 FRNRAP. CDR3: CASGSYRGHTGELFF. The CDR3 DNA sequence: TGTGCTAGTGGTTCCTACAGGGGGCACACCGGGGAGCTGTTTTTT. The whole variable domain, filled in from reference TRBV12-5 and TRBJ2-2, reads DARVTQTPRHKVTEMGQEVTMRCQPILGHNTVFWYRQTMMQGLELLAYFRNRAPLDDSGMPKDRFSAEMPDATLATLKIQPSEPRDSAVYFCASGSYRGHTGELFFGEGSRLTVL.

This chain links TRBV2 with TRBJ2-2; D may be TRBD1 (6 bases). V was shortened by 5 bases and J by 7 bases, with 14 bases between the two germline ends. The CDR3 is made up of 14 amino acids. Germline loops: CDR1 SNHLY, CDR2 FYNNEI. CDR3 DNA: TGTGCCAGCAGTTACAGGGTTGGGGACGGGGAGCTGTTTTTT. This sequence encodes CASSYRVGDGELFF.

This sequence joins TRBV2 and TRBJ1-1, with D possibly TRBD1 on 5 matching bases. Per germline, CDR1 SNHLY and CDR2 FYNNEI. The CDR3 has 13 residues. V was clipped by 7 bases and J by 2 bases, with 11 bases between them. The CDR3 DNA follows: TGTGCCAGCACGAGACAGAAAAACACTGAAGCTTTCTTT. Its protein product is CASTRQKNTEAFF.

This clonotype was observed many times. The J gene is TRBJ2-2, the V gene TRBV11-2, with a possible D match to TRBD2 (6 bases). The CDR3 runs to 14 residues. Germline CDR1 is SGHAT and CDR2 is FQNNGV. V shed 4 bases and J shed 6 bases, with 12 bases lying between them. CDR3 DNA sequence: TGTGCCAGCAGCTCTAGCCGACTAGCCGGGGAGCTGTTTTTT. Translating it yields CASSSSRLAGELFF.

This clonotype appeared many times. The chain combines TRBV6-6 with TRBJ2-3; D not certain. The CDR3 is made up of 15 amino acids. Deletions cut 2 bases from V and 6 bases from J, with 15 bases between. Germline CDR1 MNHNY, CDR2 SVGAGI (reference sequence). The CDR3 here is CASSYRADFGDTQYF. In DNA form, the CDR3 reads TGTGCCAGCAGTTACCGGGCTGACTTCGGGGATACGCAGTATTTT.

The chain combines TRBV7-9 with TRBJ1-5; TRBD1 matches 8 bases. The CDR3 runs 13 residues. Germline CDR1 is SEHNR and CDR2 is FQNEAQ (reference sequence). V lost 4 bases, J lost 5 bases, and 1 base stayed unmatched. The DNA of the CDR3 is TGTGCCAGCAGCTCGGACAGGGATCAGCCCCAGCATTTT. Protein product: CASSSDRDQPQHF.

The rearrangement uses TRBV5-6 and TRBJ1-2; D is uncertain. Trimming pared 1 base from V and 0 bases from J, leaving 10 bases between. The CDR3 loop spans 15 amino acids. Germline CDR1 reads SGHDT; CDR2 reads YYEEEE. The CDR3 reads CASSLLQTPNYGYTF. CDR3 DNA: TGTGCCAGCAGCTTGTTACAGACACCTAACTATGGCTACACCTTC.

This clonotype showed up many times. The chain recombines TRBV5-5 with TRBJ1-2, with a weak D call TRBD1 (5 bases). The germline V gene encodes CDR1 SGHKS and CDR2 YYEKEE (reference sequence). CDR3 size: 14 residues. The germline V and J ends were trimmed by 4 bases and 4 bases, with 14 bases remaining between them. Written as DNA, the CDR3 is TGTGCCAGCAGCCCCATCGGGACGGTCTATGGCTACACCTTC. Protein product: CASSPIGTVYGYTF.

This sequence joins TRBV10-3 and TRBJ2-2; 7 bases are a match to TRBD1. Germline CDR1 ENHRY, CDR2 SYGVKD. This CDR3 region has 14 residues. V lost 7 bases and J lost 3; bases outside the gene matches: 5. CDR3 nucleotide sequence: TGTGCCATCAAGGACAGGAATTACACCGGGGAGCTGTTTTTT. Protein sequence: CAIKDRNYTGELFF.